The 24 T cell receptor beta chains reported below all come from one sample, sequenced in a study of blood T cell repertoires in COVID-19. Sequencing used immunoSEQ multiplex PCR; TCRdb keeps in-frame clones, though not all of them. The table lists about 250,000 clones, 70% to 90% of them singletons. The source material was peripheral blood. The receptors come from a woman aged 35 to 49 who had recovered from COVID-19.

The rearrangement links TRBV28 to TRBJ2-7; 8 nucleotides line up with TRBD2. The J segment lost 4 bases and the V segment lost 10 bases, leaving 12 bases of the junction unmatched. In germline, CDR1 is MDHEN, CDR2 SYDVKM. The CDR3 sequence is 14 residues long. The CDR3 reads CAMGWREVGYEQYV. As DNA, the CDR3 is TGTGCCATGGGGTGGCGGGAGGTCGGGTACGAGCAGTACGTC.

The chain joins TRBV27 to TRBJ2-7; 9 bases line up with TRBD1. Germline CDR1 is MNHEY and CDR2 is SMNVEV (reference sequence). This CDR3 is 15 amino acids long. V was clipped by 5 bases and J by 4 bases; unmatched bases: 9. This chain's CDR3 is CASSPRPGTGYEQYF. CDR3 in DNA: TGTGCCAGCAGTCCACGTCCCGGGACAGGGTACGAGCAGTACTTC.

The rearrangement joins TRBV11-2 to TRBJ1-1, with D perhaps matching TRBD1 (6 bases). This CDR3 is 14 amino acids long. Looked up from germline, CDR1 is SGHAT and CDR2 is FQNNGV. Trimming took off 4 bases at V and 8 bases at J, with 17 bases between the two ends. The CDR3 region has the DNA TGTGCCAGCAGCTGGCGCCTCGGGACAACCGAAGCTTTCTTT. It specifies CASSWRLGTTEAFF.

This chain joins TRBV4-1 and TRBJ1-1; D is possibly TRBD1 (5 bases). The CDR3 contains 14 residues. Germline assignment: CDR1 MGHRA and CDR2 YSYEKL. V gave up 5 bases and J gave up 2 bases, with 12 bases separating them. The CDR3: CASSTLDRNTEAFF. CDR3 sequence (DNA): TGCGCCAGCAGCACCCTCGACAGAAACACTGAAGCTTTCTTT.

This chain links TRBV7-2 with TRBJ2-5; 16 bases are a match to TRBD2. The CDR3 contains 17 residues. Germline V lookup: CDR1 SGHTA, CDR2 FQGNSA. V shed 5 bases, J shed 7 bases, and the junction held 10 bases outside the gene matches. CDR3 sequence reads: CASSPESGTSGRATQYF. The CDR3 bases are TGTGCCAGCAGCCCAGAGTCAGGGACTAGCGGGAGGGCGACCCAGTACTTC.

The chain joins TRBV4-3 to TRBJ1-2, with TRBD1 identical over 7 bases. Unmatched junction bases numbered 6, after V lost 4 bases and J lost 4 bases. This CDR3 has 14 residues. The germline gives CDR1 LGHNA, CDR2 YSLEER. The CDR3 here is CASSPGGGGYGYTF. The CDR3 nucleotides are TGCGCCAGCAGCCCAGGAGGGGGCGGCTATGGCTACACCTTC.

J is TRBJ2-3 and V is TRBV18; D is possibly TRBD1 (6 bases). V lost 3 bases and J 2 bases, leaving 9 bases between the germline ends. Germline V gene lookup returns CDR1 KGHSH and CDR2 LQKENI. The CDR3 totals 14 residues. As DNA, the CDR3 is TGTGCCAGCTCACCGGGACACAACACAGATACGCAGTATTTT. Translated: CASSPGHNTDTQYF.

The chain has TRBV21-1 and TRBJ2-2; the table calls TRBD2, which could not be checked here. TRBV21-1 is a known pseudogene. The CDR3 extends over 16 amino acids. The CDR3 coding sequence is TGTGCCAGCAGCAAAAGGGGACTAGCCGGAGTTGGGGAGCTGTTTTTT. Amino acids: CASSKRGLAGVGELFF.

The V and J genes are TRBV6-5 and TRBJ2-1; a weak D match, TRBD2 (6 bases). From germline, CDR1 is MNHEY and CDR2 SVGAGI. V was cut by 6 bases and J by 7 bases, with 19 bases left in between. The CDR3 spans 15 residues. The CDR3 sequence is CASSPGLTPPNEQFF. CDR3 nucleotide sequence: TGTGCCAGCAGCCCAGGACTAACGCCGCCAAATGAGCAGTTCTTC.

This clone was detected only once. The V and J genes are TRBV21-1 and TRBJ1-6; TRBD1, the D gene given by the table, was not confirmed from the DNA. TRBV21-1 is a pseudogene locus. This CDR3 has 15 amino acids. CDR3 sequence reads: CATFTGVQNNSPLHF. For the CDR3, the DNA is TGTGCCACCTTTACAGGGGTTCAGAATAATTCACCCCTCCACTTT.

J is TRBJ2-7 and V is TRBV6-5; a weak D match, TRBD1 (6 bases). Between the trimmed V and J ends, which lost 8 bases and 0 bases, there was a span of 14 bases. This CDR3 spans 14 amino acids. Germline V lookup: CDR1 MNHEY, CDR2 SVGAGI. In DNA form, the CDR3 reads TGTGCCAGCGCCCTAGGACAGTTCTCCTACGAGCAGTACTTC. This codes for CASALGQFSYEQYF.

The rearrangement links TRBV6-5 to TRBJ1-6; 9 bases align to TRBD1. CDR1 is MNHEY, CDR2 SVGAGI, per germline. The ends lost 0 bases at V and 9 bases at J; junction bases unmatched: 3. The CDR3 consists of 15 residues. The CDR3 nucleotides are TGTGCCAGCAGTTACTCGGGACAGGGCAGTTCACCCCTCCACTTT. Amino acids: CASSYSGQGSSPLHF.

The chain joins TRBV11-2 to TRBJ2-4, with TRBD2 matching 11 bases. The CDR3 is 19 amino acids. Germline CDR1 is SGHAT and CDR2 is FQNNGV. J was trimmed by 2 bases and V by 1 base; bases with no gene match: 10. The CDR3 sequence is CASSLVLSGRVGTKNIQYF. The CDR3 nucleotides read TGTGCCAGCAGCTTAGTCCTTAGCGGGAGGGTTGGGACCAAAAACATTCAGTACTTC.

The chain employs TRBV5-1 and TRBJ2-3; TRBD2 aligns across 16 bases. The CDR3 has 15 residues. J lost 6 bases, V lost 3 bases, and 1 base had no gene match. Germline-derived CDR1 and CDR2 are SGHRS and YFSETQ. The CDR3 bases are TGCGCCAGCAGCTGGGGACTAGCGGGAGGGGATACGCAGTATTTT. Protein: CASSWGLAGGDTQYF.

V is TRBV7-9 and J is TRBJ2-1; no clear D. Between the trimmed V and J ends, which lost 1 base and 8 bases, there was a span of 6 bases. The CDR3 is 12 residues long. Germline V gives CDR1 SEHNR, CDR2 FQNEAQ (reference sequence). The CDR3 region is CASSLVRDEQFF. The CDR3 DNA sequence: TGTGCCAGCAGCTTAGTCCGCGATGAGCAGTTCTTC.

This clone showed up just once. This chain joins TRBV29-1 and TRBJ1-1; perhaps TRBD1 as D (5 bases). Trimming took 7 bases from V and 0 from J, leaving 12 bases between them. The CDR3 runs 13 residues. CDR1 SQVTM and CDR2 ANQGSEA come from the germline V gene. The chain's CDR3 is CSAPSDMNTEAFF. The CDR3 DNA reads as TGCAGCGCCCCATCGGACATGAACACTGAAGCTTTCTTT.

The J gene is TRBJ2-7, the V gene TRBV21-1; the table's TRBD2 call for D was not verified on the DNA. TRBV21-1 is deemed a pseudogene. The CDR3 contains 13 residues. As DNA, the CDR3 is TGTGCCAGCACCCCGGCGGGGGGCTGCGAGCAGTACTTC. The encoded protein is CASTPAGGCEQYF.

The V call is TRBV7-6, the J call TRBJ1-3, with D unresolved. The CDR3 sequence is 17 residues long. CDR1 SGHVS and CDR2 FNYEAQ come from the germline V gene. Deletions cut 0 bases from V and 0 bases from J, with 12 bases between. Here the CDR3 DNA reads TGTGCCAGCAGCTTAGCGAGGGCCAGCTCCTCTGGAAACACCATATATTTT. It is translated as CASSLARASSSGNTIYF.

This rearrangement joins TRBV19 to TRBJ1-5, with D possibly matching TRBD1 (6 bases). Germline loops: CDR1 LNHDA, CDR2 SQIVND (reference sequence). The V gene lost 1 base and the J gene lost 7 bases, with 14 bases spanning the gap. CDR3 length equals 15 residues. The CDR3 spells CASSIGGGVSQPQHF. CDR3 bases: TGTGCCAGTAGTATAGGGGGGGGCGTCAGCCAGCCCCAGCATTTT.

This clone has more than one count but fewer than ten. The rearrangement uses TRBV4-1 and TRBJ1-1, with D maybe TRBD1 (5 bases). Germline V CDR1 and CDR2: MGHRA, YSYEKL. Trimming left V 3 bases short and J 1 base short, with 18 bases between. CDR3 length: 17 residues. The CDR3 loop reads CASSHTPWGTGNTEAFF. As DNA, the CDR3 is TGCGCCAGCAGCCACACGCCCTGGGGCACCGGGAACACTGAAGCTTTCTTT.

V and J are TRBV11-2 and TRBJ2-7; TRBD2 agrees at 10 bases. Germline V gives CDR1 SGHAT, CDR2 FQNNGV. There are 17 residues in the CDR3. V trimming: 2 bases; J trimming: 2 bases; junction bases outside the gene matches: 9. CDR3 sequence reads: CASSLWASGRAPYEQYF. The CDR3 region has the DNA TGTGCCAGCAGCTTATGGGCTAGCGGGAGAGCCCCCTACGAGCAGTACTTC.

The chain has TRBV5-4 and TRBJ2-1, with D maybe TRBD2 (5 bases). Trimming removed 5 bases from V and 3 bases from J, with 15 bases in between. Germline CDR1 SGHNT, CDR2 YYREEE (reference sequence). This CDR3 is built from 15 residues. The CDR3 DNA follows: TGTGCCAGCAGTCGTTCGGAGGTTCTCTACAATGAGCAGTTCTTC. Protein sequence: CASSRSEVLYNEQFF. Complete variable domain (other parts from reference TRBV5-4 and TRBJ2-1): ETGVTQSPTHLIKTRGQQVTLRCSSQSGHNTVSWYQQALGQGPQFIFQYYREEENGRGNFPPRFSGLQFPNYSSELNVNALELDDSALYLCASSRSEVLYNEQFFGPGTRLTVL.

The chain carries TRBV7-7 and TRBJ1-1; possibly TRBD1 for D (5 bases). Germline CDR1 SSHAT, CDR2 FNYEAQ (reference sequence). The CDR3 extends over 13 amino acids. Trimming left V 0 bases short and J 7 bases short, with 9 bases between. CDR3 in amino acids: CASSLAGGDEAFF. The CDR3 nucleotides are TGTGCCAGCAGCTTAGCCGGAGGGGATGAAGCTTTCTTT. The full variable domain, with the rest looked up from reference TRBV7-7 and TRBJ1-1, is GAGVSQSPRYKVTKRGQDVTLRCDPISSHATLYWYQQALGQGPEFLTYFNYEAQPDKSGLPSDRFSAERPEGSISTLTIQRTEQRDSAMYRCASSLAGGDEAFFGQGTRLTVV.

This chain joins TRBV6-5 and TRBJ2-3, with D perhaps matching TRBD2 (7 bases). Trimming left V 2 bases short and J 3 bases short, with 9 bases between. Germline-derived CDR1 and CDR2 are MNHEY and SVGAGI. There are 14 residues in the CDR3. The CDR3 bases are TGTGCCAGCAGTTACCGGGGGGCAACAGATACGCAGTATTTT. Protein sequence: CASSYRGATDTQYF.